The 13 T cell receptor beta chains below were found in one sample sequenced in a study of T-cell reconstitution after alpha-beta-depleted transplantation in children. The TCRbeta library was prepared with unique molecular identifiers. Each CDR3 protein gets one entry after TCRdb re-called the PCR reads with MiXCR. The sample includes fewer than 700,000 distinct CDR3 sequences, 10% to 15% of them seen just once. This material consisted of PBMCs, mostly from graft donor cells, taken 360 days after TCRalphabeta/CD19-depleted stem cell transplant. The receptors here all came from a male patient younger than 18 who had a stem cell transplant for acute myeloid leukemia, so the T cells may come from the graft donor.

About this clonotype itself: At one of its ends the junction is not consistent with the germline gene, which may arise from a read error. The chain uses TRBV4-3 and TRBJ2-7; possible D gene TRBD1, 5 bases. Germline V gene data show CDR1 as LGHNA and CDR2 as YSLEER. This CDR3 region has 18 residues. The CDR3 spells CASSQDPFETVSTYEQNF. DNA for the CDR3: TGCGCCAGCAGCCAAGACCCCTTTGAGACAGTTTCCACCTACGAGCAGAACTTC.

The chain employs TRBV3-1 and TRBJ2-7, with 8 bases that match TRBD2. J was trimmed by 6 bases and V by 5 bases; bases with no gene match: 12. The CDR3 covers 15 residues. Germline V gene data show CDR1 as LGHDT and CDR2 as YNNKEL (reference sequence). The CDR3 protein is CASSSGTRRPGEQYF. For the CDR3, the DNA is TGTGCCAGCAGCTCCGGGACTAGAAGACCTGGCGAGCAGTACTTC.

V gene TRBV10-3 combines with J gene TRBJ2-7; 7 bases are a match to TRBD1. V shed 6 bases, J shed 4 bases, and the junction held 12 bases outside the gene matches. This CDR3 has 15 residues. Germline CDR1 ENHRY, CDR2 SYGVKD. This CDR3 reads CAIRLGQAVEYEQYF. DNA for the CDR3: TGTGCCATCAGACTCGGACAGGCTGTAGAATACGAGCAGTACTTC.

This clonotype was found many times. This chain uses TRBV12-3 or TRBV12-4 with TRBJ1-1; D gene ambiguous. This CDR3 is built from 13 residues. V lost 3 bases and J lost 1, with 6 bases in between. CDR3 residues: CASSFMGNTEAFF. In DNA, the CDR3 is TGTGCCAGCAGTTTCATGGGGAACACTGAAGCTTTCTTT.

In its sample, this clonotype was seen many times. CDR3 nucleotides: TGCAGCGTTGAAGGGCGGGACAGGGGATTCGAAAAACTGTTTTTT. Its translation: CSVEGRDRGFEKLFF. The chain has TRBV29-1 and TRBJ1-4, with 10 bases aligning to TRBD1. The V segment lost 1 base and the J segment 8 bases; nucleotides outside the gene matches: 7. CDR1 is SQVTM, CDR2 ANQGSEA, per germline. The CDR3 has 15 amino acids.

This clonotype was seen a handful of times. This rearrangement joins TRBV29-1 to TRBJ2-1; no firm D call. The CDR3 extends over 8 amino acids. Germline V gene lookup returns CDR1 SQVTM and CDR2 ANQGSEA. Written as DNA, the CDR3 is TGCAGTTACGATGAGCAGTTCTTC. This gives the protein CSYDEQFF.

The chain combines TRBV28 with TRBJ2-3; D gene unclear. The germline V gene has CDR1 MDHEN and CDR2 SYDVKM. The CDR3 has 13 residues. The germline V and J ends were trimmed by 1 base and 1 base, with 3 bases remaining between them. CDR3 protein: CASSLYRTDTQYF. DNA for the CDR3: TGTGCCAGCAGTTTATATCGCACAGATACGCAGTATTTT.

CDR3 nucleotides: TGTGCCAGCAGCTTAAAGTGGTCTAGCGGCGATATAACCAATACGCAGTATTTT. It is translated as CASSLKWSSGDITNTQYF. The chain has TRBV11-1 and TRBJ2-3; 7 bases are shared with TRBD2. The junction had 18 bases not matched to a gene; V was cut back by 2 bases and J by 7 bases. Germline V CDR1 and CDR2: SGHAT, FQDESV (reference sequence). The length of the CDR3 is 18 residues.

This clonotype was detected many times. V gene TRBV3-1 combines with J gene TRBJ2-1; the match to TRBD2 covers 12 bases. CDR3 length: 16 amino acids. V lost 1 base, J lost 5 bases, and 3 bases stayed unmatched. Germline CDR1 is LGHDT and CDR2 is YNNKEL (reference sequence). Written as DNA, the CDR3 is TGTGCCAGCAGCCAAGTTGGGACTAGCGGGCACAATGAGCAGTTCTTC. The encoded protein is CASSQVGTSGHNEQFF.

The chain joins TRBV19 to TRBJ2-7, with D possibly matching TRBD1 (6 bases). Between the trimmed V and J ends, which lost 3 bases and 5 bases, there was a span of 14 bases. CDR3 length: 14 residues. CDR1 is LNHDA and CDR2 is SQIVND in the germline V gene (reference sequence). The CDR3 loop is CASSIDRHVDEQYF. CDR3 DNA: TGTGCCAGTAGTATCGACAGGCACGTCGACGAGCAGTACTTC.

This clonotype was counted only a few times. An end of the junction differs from the germline gene, which may be a read error. The genes are TRBV7-9 and TRBJ2-1; D might be TRBD1 (6 bases). The germline CDR1 and CDR2 sequences are SEHNR and FQNEAQ (reference sequence). The CDR3 runs to 14 residues. CDR3 region: CASILQGPVSEQFF. For the CDR3, the DNA is TGTGCCAGCATCTTACAGGGCCCCGTGAGTGAGCAGTTCTTC.

In its sample, this clonotype was seen many times. The rearrangement joins TRBV29-1 to TRBJ2-5; possibly TRBD2 for D (5 bases). CDR1 SQVTM and CDR2 ANQGSEA come from the germline V gene. CDR3 size: 12 residues. V was trimmed by 6 bases and J by 1 base, leaving 9 bases between them. The CDR3: CSVKAVQETQYF. CDR3 coding DNA: TGCAGCGTCAAAGCGGTCCAAGAGACCCAGTACTTC.

This clonotype was found many times. The rearrangement uses TRBV5-1 and TRBJ2-7; D gene uncertain. Germline loops: CDR1 SGHRS, CDR2 YFSETQ. This CDR3 contains 14 residues. The V end was cut by 0 bases, the J end by 0 bases, with 7 bases between. CDR3 DNA sequence: TGCGCCAGCAGCTTGGAAGGCTTCTCCTACGAGCAGTACTTC. Translated: CASSLEGFSYEQYF.